The 16 T cell receptor beta chains presented below share a single source sample, sequenced in a study of shared clonotypes between healthy human individuals (dated by TCRdb to about 2020). To prepare the library, the immunoSEQ multiplex PCR assay was applied. Here the immuneACCESS table is served through TCRdb, limited to in-frame sequences with V and J called. Missing clones are a known gap in these copies; in checked studies unresolved V genes cover under half, and the rest lacks a known reason. For this sample the table gives approximately 640,000 clones, of which around 72% were detected only once. Around 1.8% of the sample goes to the ten largest clones. Input material: memory CD4+ T cells sorted from blood. What the cell subset or site label conveys for this sample: CD45RA-negative fraction. These receptors originate from a woman in her twenties or thirties in good health.

This chain uses TRBV19 with TRBJ2-4; possible D gene TRBD2, 10 bases. The CDR3 has 19 amino acids. Germline V CDR1 and CDR2: LNHDA, SQIVND (reference sequence). V was shortened by 4 bases and J by 8 bases, with 30 bases between the two germline ends. The CDR3 DNA is TGTGCCAGTAGTAGGGGACAGGGACAACTAGCGGGGACCTGGGACATTCAGTACTTC. Residues: CASSRGQGQLAGTWDIQYF.

This clone was recorded at least ten times. The J gene is TRBJ2-2, the V gene TRBV6-6; no clear D. CDR3 length: 12 residues. The V end lost 6 bases, the J end lost 4 bases, and 6 bases lay between the germline ends. Germline CDR1 MNHNY, CDR2 SVGAGI (reference sequence). The CDR3 loop reads CASRTGTGELFF. The CDR3 bases are TGTGCCAGCAGGACGGGCACCGGGGAGCTGTTTTTT.

The chain recombines TRBV28 with TRBJ1-5, with 8 bases identical to TRBD1. From germline, CDR1 is MDHEN and CDR2 SYDVKM. Trimming took 10 bases from V and 2 from J; bases not matched to a gene: 10. The CDR3 is made up of 15 amino acids. The CDR3 nucleotides are TGTGCCATCCGTACAGGGGGAAGCGGCAATCAGCCCCAGCATTTT. Translating it yields CAIRTGGSGNQPQHF.

The chain couples TRBV5-6 to TRBJ2-7; D call uncertain. The CDR3 is 15 amino acids. V was clipped by 0 bases and J by 2 bases, with 12 bases between them. Germline CDR1 SGHDT, CDR2 YYEEEE. This chain's CDR3 is CASSLGPDSTYEQYF. The CDR3 nucleotides are TGTGCCAGCAGCTTGGGTCCAGATTCGACCTACGAGCAGTACTTC. The full variable domain, its missing parts supplied by reference TRBV5-6 and TRBJ2-7, is DAGVTQSPTHLIKTRGQQVTLRCSPKSGHDTVSWYQQALGQGPQFIFQYYEEEERQRGNFPDRFSGHQFPNYSSELNVNALLLGDSALYLCASSLGPDSTYEQYFGPGTRLTVT.

This clone was recorded once. This rearrangement joins TRBV10-2 to TRBJ1-1; 7 bases agree with TRBD1. Germline-derived CDR1 and CDR2 are WSHSY and SAAADI. J gave up 10 bases and V 7 bases, and 9 bases lay outside the gene matches. CDR3 length: 12 amino acids. The CDR3 spells CASMGTALGAFF. For the CDR3, the DNA is TGCGCCAGCATGGGGACAGCTCTCGGAGCTTTCTTT.

On this clone itself: It is likely a read error: a sequence one base away is far more abundant. At the DNA level, this CDR3 is encoded by other sequences in the same sample as well. The genes are TRBV11-2 and TRBJ1-1; 9 bases are shared with TRBD1. This CDR3 spans 14 amino acids. Germline-derived CDR1 and CDR2 are SGHAT and FQNNGV. V gave up 1 base and J gave up 4 bases; unmatched junction bases: 1. In DNA form, the CDR3 reads TGTGCCAGCAGCTTAGGACAGGGGGGCACTGAAGCTTTCTTT. This codes for CASSLGQGGTEAFF.

This clone was recorded only once. The same CDR3 can be traced to other DNA sequences in this sample. The CDR3 here is CASSLGPPNYGYTF. The CDR3 nucleotides read TGTGCCAGCAGTCTCGGGCCTCCAAACTATGGCTACACCTTC. This sequence joins TRBV28 and TRBJ1-2, with D uncertain. CDR3 length equals 14 residues. V was pared by 5 bases and J by 2 bases, with 12 bases between. CDR1 MDHEN and CDR2 SYDVKM come from the germline V gene.

The chain has TRBV19 and TRBJ2-7; 8 positions match TRBD2. The V segment lost 4 bases and the J segment 0 bases; nucleotides outside the gene matches: 5. The CDR3 loop spans 15 amino acids. In germline, CDR1 is LNHDA, CDR2 SQIVND (reference sequence). CDR3 sequence reads: CASSKKLADSYEQYF. DNA for the CDR3: TGTGCCAGTAGTAAAAAACTAGCGGACTCCTACGAGCAGTACTTC.

This chain uses TRBV13 with TRBJ2-3; D gene ambiguous. Germline CDR1 is PRHDT and CDR2 is FYEKMQ (reference sequence). Deletions cut 5 bases from V and 0 bases from J, with 6 bases between. This CDR3 has 13 amino acids. The chain's CDR3 is CASSRLSTDTQYF. Here the CDR3 DNA reads TGTGCCAGCAGCAGATTGAGCACAGATACGCAGTATTTT. The full variable domain, its missing parts supplied by reference TRBV13 and TRBJ2-3, is AAGVIQSPRHLIKEKRETATLKCYPIPRHDTVYWYQQGPGQDPQFLISFYEKMQSDKGSIPDRFSAQQFSDYHSELNMSSLELGDSALYFCASSRLSTDTQYFGPGTRLTVL.

The chain has TRBV7-7 and TRBJ2-2; D may correspond to TRBD1 or TRBD2 (6 bases each). The germline V gene encodes CDR1 SSHAT and CDR2 FNYEAQ (reference sequence). CDR3 length equals 14 residues. V lost 3 bases, J lost 5 bases, and 10 bases lay in between. CDR3 residues: CASSFGGTTGELFF. The CDR3 nucleotides read TGTGCCAGCAGCTTTGGGGGGACAACCGGGGAGCTGTTTTTT.

This sequence joins TRBV7-2 and TRBJ1-5; 7 nucleotides line up with TRBD1. V shed 7 bases and J 4 bases; nucleotides not matched to a gene: 7. Germline V lookup: CDR1 SGHTA, CDR2 FQGNSA. The CDR3 consists of 14 residues. CDR3 DNA sequence: TGTGCCAGCACCCAACAACAGGGGAATCAGCCCCAGCATTTT. This translates into CASTQQQGNQPQHF.

The V call is TRBV6-6, the J call TRBJ2-3; D is uncertain. V gave up 5 bases and J gave up 0 bases, with 12 bases separating them. Germline assignment: CDR1 MNHNY and CDR2 SVGAGI (reference sequence). The length of the CDR3 is 15 residues. The DNA of the CDR3 is TGTGCCAGCAGTCCCACGGCGGACAGCACAGATACGCAGTATTTT. It yields the protein CASSPTADSTDTQYF.

This chain joins TRBV27 and TRBJ1-5, with D hard to call. Trimming left V 5 bases short and J 6 bases short, with 8 bases between. The CDR3 contains 12 residues. CDR1 and CDR2 from the germline V gene are MNHEY and SMNVEV (reference sequence). The CDR3 sequence is CASSGPGQPQHF. The DNA of the CDR3 is TGTGCCAGCAGTGGCCCGGGTCAGCCCCAGCATTTT.

This clone occurred once. The CDR3 sequence is CASSPPPGGTDTQYF. In nucleotides, the CDR3 is TGTGCCAGCAGCCCTCCTCCGGGTGGCACAGATACGCAGTATTTT. V is TRBV6-6 and J is TRBJ2-3; D call uncertain. This CDR3 is 15 amino acids long. The V end lost 6 bases, the J end lost 1 base, and 14 bases lay between the germline ends. The germline V gene has CDR1 MNHNY and CDR2 SVGAGI (reference sequence).

This clone has a single count. The chain links TRBV2 to TRBJ2-6; TRBD1 aligns across 9 bases. Germline CDR1 reads SNHLY; CDR2 reads FYNNEI. The CDR3 has 17 amino acids. Trimming at V came to 5 bases and at J to 2 bases, leaving 7 bases not matched to a gene. The CDR3 nucleotides are TGTGCCAGCAGTCCGTCCCGGGACAGGGCTGGGGCCAACGTCCTGACTTTC. It translates to CASSPSRDRAGANVLTF.

The chain has TRBV9 and TRBJ2-2, with TRBD2 matching over 11 bases. CDR1 is SGDLS, CDR2 YYNGEE, per germline. The CDR3 is made up of 16 amino acids. V lost 4 bases and J lost 1; bases outside the gene matches: 3. The chain's CDR3 is CASSKTSGENTGELFF. CDR3 DNA sequence: TGTGCCAGCAGCAAGACTAGCGGGGAGAACACCGGGGAGCTGTTTTTT.